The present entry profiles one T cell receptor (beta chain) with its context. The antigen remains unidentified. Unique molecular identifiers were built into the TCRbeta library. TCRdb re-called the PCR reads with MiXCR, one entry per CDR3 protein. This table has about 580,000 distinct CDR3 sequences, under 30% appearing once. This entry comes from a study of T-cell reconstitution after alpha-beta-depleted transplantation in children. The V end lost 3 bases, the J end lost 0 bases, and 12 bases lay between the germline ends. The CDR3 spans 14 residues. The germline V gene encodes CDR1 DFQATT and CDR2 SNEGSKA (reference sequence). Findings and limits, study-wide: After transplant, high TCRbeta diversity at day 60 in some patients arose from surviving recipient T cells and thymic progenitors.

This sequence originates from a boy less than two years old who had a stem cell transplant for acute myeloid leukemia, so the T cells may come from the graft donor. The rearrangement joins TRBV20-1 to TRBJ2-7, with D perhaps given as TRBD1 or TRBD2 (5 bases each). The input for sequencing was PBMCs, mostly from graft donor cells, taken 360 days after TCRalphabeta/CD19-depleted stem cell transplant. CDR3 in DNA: TGCAGTGCTAGGGGACCCAAGAGCTCCTACGAGCAGTACTTC. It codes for CSARGPKSSYEQYF.